The 17 T cell receptor beta chains in this list originate from one sample, sequenced in a study of shared clonotypes between healthy human individuals (TCRdb year 2020). Library construction relied on the immunoSEQ multiplex PCR assay. In its TCRdb copy, this immuneACCESS table keeps in-frame sequences only and misses some clones. Where compared with another copy, unresolved V genes explain less than half of these, and the others have no known cause. The sample table contains a few million clones; only one count was recorded for more than 90% of them. Under 0.15% of the sample comes from the top ten. The sample taken for sequencing was naive CD4+ T cells sorted from blood. The sample's cell subset or site, from its label and the paper: CD45RA+ positively selected. These receptors were obtained from a man aged 18 to 29 in good health.

The V gene is TRBV7-2, the J gene TRBJ2-1, with D possibly being TRBD2 (7 bases). Germline V gives CDR1 SGHTA, CDR2 FQGNSA. The CDR3 contains 16 residues. Between the trimmed V and J ends, which lost 3 bases and 4 bases, there was a span of 16 bases. The CDR3 reads CASSFYGGAPYNEQFF. CDR3 DNA sequence: TGTGCCAGCAGCTTCTATGGGGGGGCCCCTTACAATGAGCAGTTCTTC.

This chain links TRBV9 with TRBJ2-5; D ambiguous. V lost 2 bases and J lost 4, with 3 bases in between. This CDR3 contains 11 residues. Germline loops: CDR1 SGDLS, CDR2 YYNGEE. CDR3 sequence (DNA): TGTGCCAGCAGCGTGTTAGAGACCCAGTACTTC. Its translation is CASSVLETQYF.

This clone was recorded only once. The rearrangement joins TRBV1 to TRBJ1-6. TRBV1 constitutes a pseudogene. The CDR3 sequence is 14 residues long. CDR3 region: CTSSQMGRSSPLHF. In DNA form, the CDR3 reads TGCACCAGCAGCCAAATGGGAAGGAGTTCACCCCTCCACTTT.

The CDR3 sequence is CASRKLANEKLFF. CDR3 in DNA: TGTGCCAGCCGGAAATTGGCTAATGAAAAACTGTTTTTT. This rearrangement joins TRBV28 to TRBJ1-4; D not certain. Germline V gene lookup returns CDR1 MDHEN and CDR2 SYDVKM. V was cut by 8 bases and J by 3 bases, with 10 bases left in between. The CDR3 is 13 amino acids.

The chain is built from TRBV4-3 and TRBJ1-1; a weak D match, TRBD1 (6 bases). The CDR3 contains 15 residues. With 3 bases removed from V and 6 bases from J, the gap between germline ends came to 17 bases. Germline V CDR1 and CDR2: LGHNA, YSLEER. Here the CDR3 reads CASSQRKEGGAEAFF. In DNA form, the CDR3 reads TGCGCCAGCAGCCAGCGCAAAGAAGGGGGGGCTGAAGCTTTCTTT.

The chain joins TRBV11-2 to TRBJ2-2, with 10 bases lining up with TRBD2. V shed 1 base, J shed 5 bases, and the junction held 4 bases outside the gene matches. The CDR3 spans 16 residues. In germline, CDR1 is SGHAT, CDR2 FQNNGV. The CDR3 DNA is TGTGCCAGCAGCTTAGGCACTAGCGGGACTACCGGGGAGCTGTTTTTT. It is translated as CASSLGTSGTTGELFF.

This clone was recorded a few times. The chain carries TRBV10-3 and TRBJ1-2, with D uncertain. Germline V gene sequence: CDR1 ENHRY, CDR2 SYGVKD. The length of the CDR3 is 13 residues. Trimming left V 3 bases short and J 4 bases short, with 9 bases between. The CDR3 nucleotides read TGTGCCATCAGTGAAGAGACACCCTATGGCTACACCTTC. This sequence encodes CAISEETPYGYTF.

The genes are TRBV7-2 and TRBJ2-7; TRBD2 matches at 13 bases. There are 14 residues in the CDR3. V shed 4 bases, J shed 6 bases, and the junction held 3 bases outside the gene matches. Germline V gene sequence: CDR1 SGHTA, CDR2 FQGNSA. The CDR3 DNA is TGTGCCAGCAGCTCCCGACTAGCGGGGGGCGAGCAGTACTTC. Translated, it gives CASSSRLAGGEQYF.

This chain connects TRBV19 to TRBJ2-3, with D perhaps matching TRBD2 (5 bases). From germline, CDR1 is LNHDA and CDR2 SQIVND (reference sequence). Trimming took 4 bases from V and 3 from J, leaving 8 bases between them. There are 13 residues in the CDR3. This chain's CDR3 is CASSRGQTDTQYF. DNA for the CDR3: TGTGCCAGTAGTAGAGGGCAGACAGATACGCAGTATTTT.

J is TRBJ1-1 and V is TRBV18; D is unresolved. In germline, CDR1 is KGHSH, CDR2 LQKENI. This CDR3 has 15 residues. Trimming stripped 6 bases from V and 1 base from J, with 15 bases between. The DNA of the CDR3 is TGTGCCAGCTCCCAGGTGAACGCGGGGAACACTGAAGCTTTCTTT. Protein: CASSQVNAGNTEAFF.

The CDR3 loop is CSAGQGWAEQYF. The DNA for the CDR3 is TGCAGCGCCGGACAGGGGTGGGCCGAGCAGTACTTC. The V gene is TRBV29-1, the J gene TRBJ2-7, with TRBD1 matching 9 bases. The length of the CDR3 is 12 residues. In germline, CDR1 is SQVTM, CDR2 ANQGSEA. Trimming removed 7 bases from V and 6 bases from J; junction bases left unmatched: 7.

The genes are TRBV7-2 and TRBJ1-5; possible D gene TRBD1, 5 bases. The CDR3 sequence is 16 residues long. CDR1 and CDR2 (germline): SGHTA, FQGNSA. The V gene lost 6 bases and the J gene lost 3 bases, with 18 bases spanning the gap. The CDR3 DNA follows: TGTGCCAGCAGTTCTAATCGGCAGGGCCTCAATCAGCCCCAGCATTTT. It codes for CASSSNRQGLNQPQHF.

This sequence joins TRBV6-1 and TRBJ1-5; D might be TRBD1 (5 bases). Trimming pared 1 base from V and 0 bases from J, leaving 10 bases between. The CDR3 covers 16 residues. Germline loops: CDR1 MNHNS, CDR2 SASEGT. The CDR3 DNA follows: TGTGCCAGCAGTGAAGGGGACGGATATAGCAATCAGCCCCAGCATTTT. Its translation is CASSEGDGYSNQPQHF.

The gene calls are TRBV7-9 and TRBJ2-5; 8 nucleotides line up with TRBD2. The junction had 9 bases not matched to a gene; V was cut back by 2 bases and J by 7 bases. The CDR3 contains 15 residues. Germline V gives CDR1 SEHNR, CDR2 FQNEAQ (reference sequence). CDR3 residues: CASSLSAGDVGTQYF. CDR3 bases: TGTGCCAGCAGCTTATCAGCGGGAGACGTGGGGACCCAGTACTTC.

This sequence joins TRBV2 and TRBJ2-5; 9 bases are a match to TRBD2. The tail of the sequence fits TRBJ2-7 better, so the J call may be wrong. Germline V gene data show CDR1 as SNHLY and CDR2 as FYNNEI. The CDR3 has 13 residues. CDR3 DNA sequence: TGTGCCGGGTGGGGTAGCGGGAGCCACGAGCAGTACTTC. Translated, it gives CAGWGSGSHEQYF.

In nucleotides, the CDR3 is TGTGCCAGCAGCTCACTTGGGTTTAACTCCTACAATGAGCAGTTCTTC. Amino acid sequence: CASSSLGFNSYNEQFF. The chain joins TRBV7-8 to TRBJ2-1; the D is unclear. Germline CDR1 and CDR2: SGHVS and FQNEAQ. The V gene lost 4 bases and the J gene lost 0 bases, with 13 bases spanning the gap. The CDR3 is 16 residues long.

This chain connects TRBV6-5 to TRBJ2-7; possible D gene TRBD2, 5 bases. Germline CDR1 reads MNHEY; CDR2 reads SVGAGI. This CDR3 comprises 16 residues. The V end was cut by 0 bases, the J end by 2 bases, with 14 bases between. The CDR3 here is CASSYSGVGGTYEQYF. CDR3 nucleotide sequence: TGTGCCAGCAGTTACTCCGGGGTGGGCGGTACCTACGAGCAGTACTTC.